This entry lists 13 T cell receptor beta chains sequenced from one sample in a study of post-analysis software for immune sequencing data. Study findings and constraints: Elevated frequency relative to controls characterized several TRBV segments in patients, TRBV5-6, TRBV5-1 and TRBV20-1 among them.

No antigens are known for them. Unique-molecular-identifier-tagged TCR beta cDNA libraries were used. TCRdb called the PCR reads again in MiXCR, with one record for every CDR3 protein. The sample includes around 700,000 distinct CDR3 sequences, 55% to 60% of them seen just once. Sequences were obtained from blood. These receptors all stem from a girl aged 2 to 10 with multiple sclerosis.

The chain links TRBV10-3 to TRBJ2-3; D is ambiguous. Germline values: CDR1 ENHRY, CDR2 SYGVKD. Trimming stripped 0 bases from V and 5 bases from J, with 12 bases between. This CDR3 spans 15 amino acids. The DNA of the CDR3 is TGTGCCATCAGTGAGTCGATGGGTGCCGGAGATACGCAGTATTTT. Residues: CAISESMGAGDTQYF.

The chain uses TRBV4-2 and TRBJ2-7; D might be TRBD1 (5 bases). Germline loops: CDR1 LGHNA, CDR2 YNFKEQ. V lost 1 base and J lost 5, with 12 bases in between. The CDR3 has 14 amino acids. CDR3 DNA: TGTGCCAGCAGCCAAGGACAGAGATTCGACGAGCAGTACTTC. Protein sequence: CASSQGQRFDEQYF.

This clonotype was recorded only once. This likely comes from a read error, as the CDR3 has no conserved phenylalanine or tryptophan at its end. The rearrangement joins TRBV20-1 to TRBJ2-1; 10 nucleotides line up with TRBD2. The CDR3 has 15 residues. The junction had 13 bases not matched to a gene; V was cut back by 5 bases and J by 9 bases. In germline, CDR1 is DFQATT, CDR2 SNEGSKA (reference sequence). CDR3 protein: CSALAWSSGRSEQFL. DNA for the CDR3: TGCAGTGCTCTCGCTTGGAGTAGCGGGAGGTCTGAGCAGTTCTTA.

This clonotype was seen a handful of times. The rearrangement links TRBV7-2 to TRBJ1-2; D uncertain. Trimming left V 0 bases short and J 1 base short, with 6 bases between. Germline V CDR1 and CDR2: SGHTA, FQGNSA. The CDR3 consists of 14 residues. The CDR3 sequence is CASSLAEVNYGYTF. The CDR3 DNA reads TGTGCCAGCAGCTTAGCGGAGGTTAACTATGGCTACACCTTC. The whole variable domain, remainder taken from reference TRBV7-2 and TRBJ1-2, is GAGVSQSPSNKVTEKGKDVELRCDPISGHTALYWYRQSLGQGLEFLIYFQGNSAPDKSGLPSDRFSAERTGGSVSTLTIQRTQQEDSAVYLCASSLAEVNYGYTFGSGTRLTVV.

The V call is TRBV6-6, the J call TRBJ2-6; D is unresolved. This CDR3 spans 16 amino acids. Trimming left V 5 bases short and J 2 bases short, with 13 bases between. The germline V gene encodes CDR1 MNHNY and CDR2 SVGAGI (reference sequence). CDR3 loop: CASSGDGIPGANVLTF. For the CDR3, the DNA is TGTGCCAGCAGTGGAGACGGAATCCCTGGGGCCAACGTCCTGACTTTC.

Only a few counts were recorded for this clonotype. The genes are TRBV12-3 or TRBV12-4 and TRBJ2-7, with 10 bases fitting TRBD2. The CDR3 consists of 15 residues. Trimming removed 3 bases from V and 1 base from J; junction bases left unmatched: 3. CDR3 protein: CASSLAGLASYEQYF. The CDR3 DNA follows: TGTGCCAGCAGTTTGGCGGGACTAGCGTCCTACGAGCAGTACTTC.

Worth noting for this clonotype: Sequence at one end of the junction differs from germline and may be a read error. This chain links TRBV2 with TRBJ2-3, with TRBD2 matching 9 bases. Germline-derived CDR1 and CDR2 are SNHLY and FYNNEI. The CDR3 spans 14 residues. DNA for the CDR3: TGTACCAGCAGTATAGCGGGAGCGGGGGATACGCAGTATTTT. Its protein product is CTSSIAGAGDTQYF.

The table lists this clonotype with a few counts. The rearrangement uses TRBV15 and TRBJ2-7; TRBD1 matches at 7 bases. This CDR3 region has 15 residues. V trimming: 2 bases; J trimming: 0 bases; junction bases outside the gene matches: 4. The germline V gene encodes CDR1 LNHNV and CDR2 YYDKDF (reference sequence). CDR3 DNA: TGTGCCACCAGCAGACCGGACAGGAGCTCCTACGAGCAGTACTTC. Translation: CATSRPDRSSYEQYF.

V gene TRBV7-6 combines with J gene TRBJ2-1; perhaps D is TRBD1 or TRBD2 (5 bases each). Germline loops: CDR1 SGHVS, CDR2 FNYEAQ. V lost 0 bases and J 0 bases, leaving 9 bases between the germline ends. This CDR3 comprises 16 residues. CDR3 sequence (DNA): TGTGCCAGCAGCTTAGCATGGGGGAGCTCCTACAATGAGCAGTTCTTC. The encoded protein is CASSLAWGSSYNEQFF. Drawing the rest from reference TRBV7-6 and TRBJ2-1, the complete variable domain is GAGVSQSPRYKVTKRGQDVALRCDPISGHVSLYWYRQALGQGPEFLTYFNYEAQQDKSGLPNDRFSAERPEGSISTLTIQRTEQRDSAMYRCASSLAWGSSYNEQFFGPGTRLTVL.

The rearrangement joins TRBV12-3 or TRBV12-4 to TRBJ1-5; D unresolved. Deletions cut 2 bases from V and 5 bases from J, with 4 bases between. The CDR3 has 12 amino acids. CDR3 bases: TGTGCCAGCAGTTTACGGGATCAGCCCCAGCATTTT. This translates into CASSLRDQPQHF.

This clonotype was picked up a small number of times. The chain recombines TRBV12-3 or TRBV12-4 with TRBJ2-7, with 11 nucleotides matching TRBD2. V lost 6 bases, J lost 4 bases, and 5 bases stayed unmatched. This CDR3 has 14 residues. For the CDR3, the DNA is TGTGCCAGCAGCAAACTAGCGGGGGAGTACGAGCAGTACTTC. It translates to CASSKLAGEYEQYF.

The chain joins TRBV7-2 to TRBJ2-6; tentatively, D is TRBD2 (7 bases). The CDR3 totals 18 residues. Germline V gene lookup returns CDR1 SGHTA and CDR2 FQGNSA. The V gene lost 5 bases and the J gene lost 0 bases, with 17 bases spanning the gap. The DNA of the CDR3 is TGTGCCAGCAGCCTCCTTCAGGGGAGGGGCTCTGGGGCCAACGTCCTGACTTTC. Protein: CASSLLQGRGSGANVLTF.

Concerning this clonotype itself: This may come from a read error, since a much larger clone is one base off. The chain links TRBV3-1 to TRBJ2-7; D unresolved. Germline values: CDR1 LGHDT, CDR2 YNNKEL (reference sequence). The CDR3 has 12 residues. Between the trimmed V and J ends, which lost 0 bases and 1 base, there was a span of 1 base. The CDR3, as DNA: TGTGCCAGCAGCCAAGAGTCCTACGAGCAGTACTTC. This codes for CASSQESYEQYF.